The clone carrying this T cell receptor beta chain appeared a single time. CDR1 is MDHEN and CDR2 is SYDVKM in the germline V gene. V was pared by 5 bases and J by 12 bases, with 11 bases of the junction left unmatched. The CDR3 spans 15 residues. Assay: immunoSEQ multiplex PCR; the TCRdb copy retains only in-frame clones and omits some. The sample yields some 170,000 clones, 81% seen once. This specimen belongs to a study of blood T cell repertoires in COVID-19. The TCR sequence derives from a woman in her thirties or forties with COVID-19, enrolled during active disease. Material: peripheral blood. The V gene is TRBV28, the J gene TRBJ2-1; 12 bases map to TRBD2. In DNA, the CDR3 is TGTGCCAGCAGTCCGCGGACTAGCGGGAACGTGGGGCAGTTCTTC. It codes for CASSPRTSGNVGQFF.